Listed below are T cell receptor beta chains from one sample, sequenced in a study of T cell changes during pregnancy in multiple sclerosis. Assay used: immunoSEQ multiplex PCR; TCRdb lists only in-frame clones, some missing. Of about 50,000 clones in the sample, about 94% were seen once. Sequencing was performed on CD8+ T cells from peripheral blood mononuclear cells, taken in the first trimester of pregnancy. These receptors were taken from a female donor with multiple sclerosis, enrolled in a pregnancy study. Both conserved end residues are part of each CDR3. The order of the fields is V gene, clone size, J gene, D gene, CDR3 protein, CDR3 DNA. A D gene is named only where the DNA matches it firmly. A clone size is listed for some rows: how often the clone was seen (once, few, many), or a class if it is expanded.

>TRBV6-6|once|TRBJ2-7|.
CASSYPDGKDPYEQYF
TGTGCCAGCAGTTACCCCGACGGGAAGGATCCCTACGAGCAGTACTTC
>TRBV7-9|.|TRBJ2-1|TRBD1
CASSPPTGANEQFF
TGTGCCAGCAGCCCCCCGACAGGGGCGAATGAGCAGTTCTTC
>TRBV12-5|.|TRBJ1-1|.
CASGFQGMNTEAFF
TGTGCTAGTGGTTTCCAGGGGATGAACACTGAAGCTTTCTTT
>TRBV5-1|.|TRBJ2-7|.
CASSLAPGFYEQYF
TGCGCCAGCAGCTTGGCTCCAGGGTTCTACGAGCAGTACTTC
>TRBV7-3|.|TRBJ2-1|.
CASSFYGPGTGDEQFF
TGTGCCAGCAGCTTTTACGGCCCGGGTACTGGCGATGAGCAGTTCTTC
>TRBV28|.|TRBJ2-1|.
CASSGPRTFSYNEQFF
TGTGCCAGCAGTGGCCCCCGGACATTTTCCTACAATGAGCAGTTCTTC
>TRBV27|.|TRBJ2-7|TRBD2
CASSSTGTSGRTAPYEQYF
TGTGCCAGCAGTTCGACCGGGACTAGCGGGAGGACCGCCCCATACGAGCAGTACTTC
>TRBV7-2|.|TRBJ2-5|TRBD1
CASSLVGQQETQYF
TGTGCCAGCAGCCTAGTGGGACAGCAAGAGACCCAGTACTTC
>TRBV7-9|.|TRBJ2-1|TRBD2
CACHGSSGAYNEQFF
TGTGCCTGCCATGGTTCTAGCGGGGCCTACAATGAGCAGTTCTTC
>TRBV27|.|TRBJ2-2|.
CASSPRARGTGELFF
TGTGCCAGCAGTCCGAGGGCCCGGGGAACCGGGGAGCTGTTTTTT
>TRBV7-9|few|TRBJ2-7|.
CASSLGTAYEQYF
TGTGCCAGCAGCTTAGGGACTGCCTACGAGCAGTACTTC
>TRBV5-1|.|TRBJ1-2|TRBD1
CASSYSPTQGDYGYTF
TGCGCCAGCAGCTACAGTCCCACACAGGGGGACTATGGCTACACCTTC
>TRBV9|.|TRBJ1-2|TRBD1
CASSVGQGTYGYTF
TGTGCCAGCAGCGTAGGACAGGGAACCTATGGCTACACCTTC
>TRBV10-3|.|TRBJ1-1|.
CAISGRDTNTEAFF
TGTGCCATCAGTGGTCGGGACACGAACACTGAAGCTTTCTTT
>TRBV15|.|TRBJ2-7|.
CATSETLGRGSYEQYF
TGTGCCACCAGCGAGACCTTGGGAAGGGGTTCCTACGAGCAGTACTTC
>TRBV28|.|TRBJ2-7|.
CASSPGYAGSSSYEQYF
TGTGCCAGCAGCCCAGGTTACGCTGGGTCGAGCTCCTACGAGCAGTACTTC
>TRBV6-6|.|TRBJ2-7|.
CASSYRTAGEQYF
TGTGCCAGCAGTTACAGAACAGCCGGCGAGCAGTACTTC
>TRBV2|.|TRBJ2-7|.
CASTTLVTGSYEQYF
TGTGCCAGCACCACTCTCGTAACGGGCTCCTACGAGCAGTACTTC
>TRBV2|.|TRBJ1-5|TRBD1
CASSEFTGESQPQHF
TGTGCCAGCAGTGAATTTACAGGGGAAAGTCAGCCCCAGCATTTT
>TRBV7-6|.|TRBJ2-1|TRBD1
CASSLERDRGIEQFF
TGTGCCAGCAGCTTAGAGAGGGACAGGGGGATAGAGCAGTTCTTC
>TRBV5-1|.|TRBJ2-7|.
CASSLDATSYEQYF
TGCGCCAGCAGCTTGGACGCAACGAGCTACGAGCAGTACTTC
>TRBV2|.|TRBJ2-7|TRBD2
CASSGGDFYEQYF
TGTGCCAGCAGCGGGGGGGACTTCTACGAGCAGTACTTC
>TRBV9|.|TRBJ1-1|.
CASSVDWSPGATEAFF
TGTGCCAGCAGCGTAGACTGGAGTCCAGGGGCCACTGAAGCTTTCTTT
>TRBV7-9|.|TRBJ2-5|TRBD2
CASSLEGSGRAKETQYF
TGTGCCAGCAGCTTAGAAGGTAGCGGGAGGGCCAAAGAGACCCAGTACTTC
>TRBV6-5|.|TRBJ2-1|.
CASSYSMTGKVDEQFF
TGTGCCAGCAGTTACTCGATGACGGGAAAAGTTGATGAGCAGTTCTTC
>TRBV7-8|once|TRBJ1-4|.
CASSLSVGDKLFF
TGTGCCAGCAGCTTAAGCGTAGGGGATAAACTGTTTTTT
>TRBV1|.|TRBJ2-1|.
CTSSQTAGEYYNEQFF
TGCACCAGCAGCCAAACGGCGGGAGAGTACTACAATGAGCAGTTCTTC
>TRBV15|.|TRBJ2-7|.
CATSRDRGASSYEQYF
TGTGCCACCAGCAGAGATCGTGGGGCGTCGAGCTACGAGCAGTACTTC
>TRBV19|.|TRBJ2-7|TRBD1
CASSSDRGTYEQYF
TGTGCCAGTAGTTCTGACAGGGGAACCTACGAGCAGTACTTC
>TRBV2|.|TRBJ2-2|TRBD2
CASRGLAGVAGELFF
TGTGCCAGCAGAGGACTAGCGGGAGTAGCCGGGGAGCTGTTTTTT
>TRBV27|.|TRBJ1-1|.
CASSQWGGRPEAFF
TGTGCCAGCAGCCAATGGGGAGGGAGGCCTGAAGCTTTCTTT
>TRBV28|.|TRBJ1-4|.
CASSLLGGLGTNEKLFF
TGTGCCAGCAGTTTATTGGGGGGTCTGGGGACTAATGAAAAACTGTTTTTT
>TRBV15|.|TRBJ1-4|.
CATSRDSAGGEKLFF
TGTGCCACCAGCAGGGATAGTGCGGGAGGGGAAAAACTGTTTTTT
>TRBV10-3|.|TRBJ2-7|.
CAISGGDGSYEQYF
TGTGCCATCAGTGGAGGCGACGGGTCCTACGAGCAGTACTTC
>TRBV27|.|TRBJ2-6|TRBD1
CASSLGTGVTGANVLTF
TGTGCCAGCAGTTTAGGGACAGGGGTTACTGGGGCCAACGTCCTGACTTTC
>TRBV28|.|TRBJ2-2|TRBD2
CASSLEGLSGELFF
TGTGCCAGCAGTTTAGAGGGACTATCCGGGGAGCTGTTTTTT
>TRBV7-9|once|TRBJ2-7|.
CATPSARQQSVYEQYF
TGTGCCACTCCTTCAGCCCGACAACAGTCCGTCTACGAGCAGTACTTC
>TRBV5-4|.|TRBJ1-2|.
CASRKQGDFGYTF
TGTGCCAGCAGAAAACAGGGCGATTTCGGCTACACCTTC
>TRBV11-1|.|TRBJ2-5|TRBD2
CASSPTSGRETQYF
TGTGCCAGCAGTCCAACTAGCGGGAGAGAGACCCAGTACTTC
>TRBV19|.|TRBJ1-2|TRBD1
CASSLTGGAYGYTF
TGTGCCAGTAGTCTAACAGGGGGCGCTTATGGCTACACCTTC
>TRBV4-1|.|TRBJ2-1|.
CASSQRVDEQFF
TGCGCCAGCAGCCAACGGGTTGATGAGCAGTTCTTC
>TRBV5-1|.|TRBJ2-7|TRBD2
CASSPGRVPAYEQYF
TGCGCCAGCAGCCCGGGGAGGGTCCCCGCCTACGAGCAGTACTTC
>TRBV4-1|.|TRBJ2-3|TRBD2
CASSQVALAGDTDTQYF
TGCGCCAGCAGCCAAGTAGCCCTAGCGGGGGACACAGATACGCAGTATTTT
>TRBV15|.|TRBJ2-7|.
CATSRDITGEQYF
TGTGCCACCAGCAGAGATATTACGGGCGAGCAGTACTTC
>TRBV18|few|TRBJ1-2|.
CASSPHLDISTSYTF
TGTGCCAGCTCACCACACCTGGACATCTCAACCAGCTACACCTTC
>TRBV5-8|.|TRBJ2-7|TRBD2
CASSLYTSGYPYEQYF
TGTGCCAGCAGCTTGTATACTAGCGGCTATCCCTACGAGCAGTACTTC
>TRBV5-1|.|TRBJ2-7|.
CASSFMSLEEQYF
TGCGCCAGCAGCTTTATGAGCCTGGAGGAGCAGTACTTC
>TRBV10-3|.|TRBJ1-1|.
CAIATGNTEAFF
TGTGCCATCGCGACAGGGAACACTGAAGCTTTCTTT
>TRBV2|once|TRBJ2-2|TRBD2
CASSGPRGRVNTGELFF
TGTGCCAGCAGCGGCCCCCGGGGGAGGGTTAACACCGGGGAGCTGTTTTTT
>TRBV6-6|.|TRBJ2-2|.
CASSYSTAELFF
TGTGCCAGCAGTTACTCGACTGCGGAGCTGTTTTTT
>TRBV7-9|.|TRBJ1-1|.
CASSSTDEAFF
TGTGCCAGCAGCTCGACAGATGAAGCTTTCTTT
>TRBV27|once|TRBJ2-6|TRBD1
CASSLSPTGTISGANVLTF
TGTGCCAGCAGTTTATCCCCGACAGGGACCATATCTGGGGCCAACGTCCTGACTTTC
>TRBV25-1|.|TRBJ2-7|TRBD1
CASSPGTGYEQYF
TGTGCCAGCAGTCCCGGGACAGGCTACGAGCAGTACTTC
>TRBV2|.|TRBJ2-7|.
CASSAYEQYF
TGTGCCAGCAGTGCTTACGAGCAGTACTTC
>TRBV5-4|.|TRBJ1-1|.
CATISNTEAFF
TGTGCCACCATTTCGAACACTGAAGCTTTCTTT